This TCR beta chain was captured in a study of T cell responses to AZD1222 COVID-19 vaccine. The germline CDR1 and CDR2 sequences are MNHEY and SMNVEV (reference sequence). V was trimmed by 2 bases and J by 10 bases, leaving 9 bases between them. This CDR3 is 13 amino acids long. This table comes from immunoSEQ multiplex PCR, and its TCRdb copy is limited to in-frame clones, with some not included. The sample shows some 130,000 clones, around 90% of them seen only once. The sequenced sample was peripheral blood, obtained on day 0 of AZD1222 vaccination. This rearrangement joins TRBV27 to TRBJ1-6; D is undetermined. The TCR comes from an adult in good health. CDR3 residues: CASSLGVASPLHF. The CDR3 DNA sequence: TGTGCCAGCAGTTTAGGTGTGGCCTCACCCCTCCACTTT.